This T cell receptor beta chain was identified in a study of cytomegalovirus exposure and HLA in healthy donors. On this clone: Its matching antigen is unknown.

General observations from the study: Researchers counted approximately 160 TCR beta chains as cytomegalovirus-associated. The likely explanation for a cluster of highly shared sequence variants was sequencing artifact. In a later analysis, compared with equally common non-associated chains, HLA-associated beta chains were more expanded. Earlier analysis yielded a pattern in which most TCR beta V segments were productive about 87% or about 30% of the time.

This PCR relied on a set of 60 Vbeta primers and 13 Jbeta primers. Produced via immunoSEQ multiplex PCR; TCRdb's table is partial and in-frame only. The sample includes around 100,000 clones. The length of the CDR3 is 13 residues. Germline values: CDR1 MNHEY, CDR2 SVGAGI. V was shortened by 4 bases and J by 1 base, with 8 bases between the two germline ends. This sequence originates from a woman in her twenties or thirties in good health and CMV-seronegative. V gene TRBV6-5 combines with J gene TRBJ2-7, with D possibly TRBD1 on 5 matching bases. Input material: PBMCs. The CDR3 reads CASSFDRSYEQYF. CDR3 sequence (DNA): TGTGCCAGCAGTTTCGACAGATCCTACGAGCAGTACTTC.